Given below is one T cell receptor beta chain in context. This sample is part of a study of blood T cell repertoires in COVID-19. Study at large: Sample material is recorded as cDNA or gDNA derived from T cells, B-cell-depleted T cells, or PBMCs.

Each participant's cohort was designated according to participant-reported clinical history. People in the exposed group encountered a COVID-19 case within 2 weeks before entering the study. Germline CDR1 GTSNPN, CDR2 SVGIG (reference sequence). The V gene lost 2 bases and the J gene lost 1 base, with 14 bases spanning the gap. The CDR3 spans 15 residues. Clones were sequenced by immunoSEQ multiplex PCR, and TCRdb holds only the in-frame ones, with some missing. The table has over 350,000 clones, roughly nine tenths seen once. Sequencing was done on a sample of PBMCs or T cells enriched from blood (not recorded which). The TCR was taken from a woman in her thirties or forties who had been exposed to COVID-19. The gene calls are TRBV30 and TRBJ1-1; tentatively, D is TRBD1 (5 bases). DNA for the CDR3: TGTGCCTGGAGTTGGGGGGGTTTTGCGAACACTGAAGCTTTCTTT. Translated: CAWSWGGFANTEAFF. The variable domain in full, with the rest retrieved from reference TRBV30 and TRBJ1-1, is SQTIHQWPATLVQPVGSPLSLECTVEGTSNPNLYWYRQAAGRGLQLLFYSVGIGQISSEVPQNLSASRPQDRQFILSSKKLLLSDSGFYLCAWSWGGFANTEAFFGQGTRLTVV.